Following are 17 T cell receptor beta chains from one sample sequenced in a study of blood T cells in healthy people across ages (dated by TCRdb to between 2014 and 2017). The receptor library was made with 5' RACE. Data came from an Illumina HiSeq 2500. The second PCR ran for roughly 6 to 11 cycles and used a J-beta primer mix along with a sample-barcoded 5' primer. TCRdb reprocessing: public reads trimmed at Q25 with fastp, clones called with MiXCR, in-frame beta chains kept. A single entry per CDR3 protein holds the most common genes and DNA from its merged rows. The sample table records 1.5 million to 2 million distinct CDR3 sequences; 49% of these occur just once. Less than 2.5% of the sample goes to the ten largest clones. Sequenced sample: blood. The source is a middle-aged woman in good health.

This clonotype was picked up a small number of times. This chain uses TRBV28 with TRBJ2-7; 7 bases are shared with TRBD1. J lost 0 bases, V lost 6 bases, and 8 bases had no gene match. This CDR3 comprises 15 residues. Germline V gives CDR1 MDHEN, CDR2 SYDVKM. The CDR3 DNA is TGTGCCAGCAGCCACAACAGGGGTCCCTCCTACGAGCAGTACTTC. This encodes CASSHNRGPSYEQYF.

The DNA of the CDR3 is TGTGCCAGCAGTGAAGTACCGAATGAAGCTTTCTTT. Amino acid sequence: CASSEVPNEAFF. The chain combines TRBV2 with TRBJ1-1, with D hard to call. Per germline, CDR1 SNHLY and CDR2 FYNNEI. With 1 base removed from V and 7 bases from J, the gap between germline ends came to 7 bases. CDR3 length equals 12 residues.

CDR3 loop: CASSLEARAMGEQFF. CDR3 nucleotides: TGTGCCAGCAGCTTAGAGGCTAGGGCCATGGGGGAGCAGTTCTTC. The V call is TRBV7-2, the J call TRBJ2-1; D not resolved. V was cut by 1 base and J by 10 bases, with 17 bases left in between. Germline loops: CDR1 SGHTA, CDR2 FQGNSA. This CDR3 has 15 residues.

V gene TRBV10-3 combines with J gene TRBJ2-3; possible D gene TRBD1, 5 bases. The V and J ends lost 6 bases and 2 bases respectively, with 12 bases between them. There are 14 residues in the CDR3. Germline lookup yields CDR1 ENHRY and CDR2 SYGVKD. The CDR3: CAIRDTPPTDTQYF. The CDR3 bases are TGTGCCATCAGGGACACTCCCCCCACAGATACGCAGTATTTT.

This clonotype was picked up one time. The rearrangement uses TRBV5-6 and TRBJ2-7; TRBD2 matches 12 bases. The DNA matches TRBJ2-4 better at its end, which makes the J call doubtful. Germline assignment: CDR1 SGHDT and CDR2 YYEEEE. CDR3 length: 18 residues. CDR3 amino acids: CASSLASGGAETQNIQYF. DNA for the CDR3: TGTGCCAGCAGCTTGGCTAGCGGGGGGGCTGAAACCCAAAACATTCAGTACTTC.

The chain couples TRBV10-2 to TRBJ2-3, with D maybe TRBD1 (6 bases). CDR1 and CDR2 from the germline V gene are WSHSY and SAAADI. The CDR3 sequence is 14 residues long. V dropped 8 bases and J dropped 4 bases, with 16 bases sitting between them. CDR3: CASLDSTGPDTQYF. DNA of the CDR3: TGCGCCAGCCTTGACTCCACAGGGCCAGATACGCAGTATTTT.

V and J are TRBV7-2 and TRBJ2-2; D remains unclear. The CDR3 is 14 amino acids. The germline V gene has CDR1 SGHTA and CDR2 FQGNSA. Trimming left V 4 bases short and J 6 bases short, with 12 bases between. CDR3 nucleotides: TGTGCCAGCAGCTCTTACAAGGTCGCCGGGGAGCTGTTTTTT. It encodes CASSSYKVAGELFF.

The rearrangement joins TRBV14 to TRBJ2-1; 9 bases are a match to TRBD1. This CDR3 comprises 15 residues. V lost 5 bases, J lost 8 bases, and 10 bases stayed unmatched. Germline loops: CDR1 SGHDN, CDR2 FVKESK. CDR3 in amino acids: CASSKGQGTRDEQFF. CDR3 DNA sequence: TGTGCCAGCAGCAAAGGACAGGGGACAAGGGATGAGCAGTTCTTC.

The V call is TRBV7-2, the J call TRBJ1-2; D not resolved. The V and J ends lost 0 bases and 8 bases respectively, with 13 bases between them. This CDR3 has 14 residues. Germline V gene data show CDR1 as SGHTA and CDR2 as FQGNSA. CDR3 sequence (DNA): TGTGCCAGCAGCTTAGCGCCCGGGGTCCGAGGCTACACCTTC. Protein: CASSLAPGVRGYTF.

The CDR3 coding sequence is TGTGCCAGCAGCCGAGGGAATTCAGAGACCCAGTACTTC. Its protein product is CASSRGNSETQYF. This chain joins TRBV7-6 and TRBJ2-5; TRBD2 might be the D (5 bases). Between the trimmed V and J ends, which lost 5 bases and 4 bases, there was a span of 11 bases. Germline V gene lookup returns CDR1 SGHVS and CDR2 FNYEAQ. The length of the CDR3 is 13 residues.

Points on this clonotype: Mismatch with germline at one junction end may stem from a read error. This chain joins TRBV12-3 or TRBV12-4 and TRBJ1-2; 11 nucleotides match TRBD1. The CDR3 loop spans 15 amino acids. CDR3 nucleotides: TGTGCCGGCAGCTCGGAGGGACAGGGGGTCTATGGCTACACCTTC. Amino acid sequence: CAGSSEGQGVYGYTF.

This clonotype was observed a few times. The chain links TRBV20-1 to TRBJ2-5, with D perhaps TRBD2 (6 bases). This CDR3 has 14 residues. CDR1 is DFQATT, CDR2 SNEGSKA, per germline (reference sequence). The CDR3 region is CKGAGGANEETQYF. The DNA for the CDR3 is TGCAAGGGCGCCGGCGGGGCTAACGAAGAGACCCAGTACTTC.

The chain carries TRBV15 and TRBJ2-1; 7 nucleotides line up with TRBD2. CDR3 size: 14 residues. The germline CDR1 and CDR2 sequences are LNHNV and YYDKDF (reference sequence). The V and J ends lost 3 bases and 3 bases, in that order; junction bases with no gene match: 2. The CDR3 loop reads CATSSLADYNEQFF. The CDR3, as DNA: TGTGCCACCAGCAGCCTAGCGGACTACAATGAGCAGTTCTTC.

V is TRBV12-3 or TRBV12-4 and J is TRBJ2-1, with TRBD2 identical over 8 bases. This CDR3 is built from 16 residues. J lost 4 bases, V lost 3 bases, and 8 bases had no gene match. CDR3 sequence (DNA): TGTGCCAGCAGTTTTCGGACTAGCCGGAATTACAATGAGCAGTTCTTC. Its translation: CASSFRTSRNYNEQFF.

The genes are TRBV20-1 and TRBJ2-1; TRBD2 aligns across 12 bases. Trimming took 0 bases from V and 4 from J; bases not matched to a gene: 7. The germline V gene encodes CDR1 DFQATT and CDR2 SNEGSKA (reference sequence). CDR3 length: 17 residues. The CDR3 DNA reads TGCAGTGCTAGAGATCCCGGGACTAGCGGGCGGTACAATGAGCAGTTCTTC. Its protein is CSARDPGTSGRYNEQFF.

This sequence joins TRBV20-1 and TRBJ1-2, with D possibly matching TRBD1 (5 bases). This CDR3 spans 15 amino acids. Looked up from germline, CDR1 is DFQATT and CDR2 is SNEGSKA (reference sequence). Trimming pared 0 bases from V and 0 bases from J, leaving 11 bases between. The CDR3 loop reads CSARDPGTSNYGYTF. The DNA for the CDR3 is TGCAGTGCTAGAGACCCGGGGACCTCTAACTATGGCTACACCTTC.

The chain combines TRBV25-1 with TRBJ2-7; D remains unclear. The assigned J gene may be wrong: the sequence end matches TRBJ2-5 better. CDR1 is MGHDK and CDR2 is SYGVNS in the germline V gene. The CDR3 totals 13 residues. The DNA for the CDR3 is TGTGCCAGCAGAAGAGACGGAAGAGAGACCCAGTACTTC. Encoded protein: CASRRDGRETQYF.